This T cell receptor beta chain emerged from a study of T cell repertoires in cytomegalovirus infection. This CDR3 region has 12 residues. Germline values: CDR1 LNHDA, CDR2 SQIVND (reference sequence). V was cut by 11 bases and J by 7 bases, with 15 bases left in between. In TCRdb, the reads were re-called with MiXCR into one record per CDR3 protein. Of some 440,000 distinct CDR3 sequences in the sample, approximately 32% are singletons; the top ten hold approximately 14%. This TCR was sampled from a human donor in good health (CMV status not recorded). Some clones in this sample may be carry-over from other donors' samples. What was sequenced was PBMCs. The chain joins TRBV19 to TRBJ1-5; a possible D gene is TRBD1 (5 bases). CDR3 DNA: TGTGCCGTGGGAAGGGGAAGCCAGCCCCAGCATTTT. It yields the protein CAVGRGSQPQHF.